Shown below are 14 T cell receptor beta chains from a single sample sequenced in a study of blood T cell repertoires in COVID-19. This table comes from immunoSEQ multiplex PCR, and its TCRdb copy is limited to in-frame clones, with some not included. The table includes 55,000 to 70,000 clones, about nine tenths detected once. The sample consisted of peripheral blood. Source of these receptors: a woman between 18 and 30 years old with acute or convalescent COVID-19.

This clone occurred a few times. This chain joins TRBV6-5 and TRBJ1-6, with D unresolved. Between the trimmed V and J ends, which lost 2 bases and 10 bases, there was a span of 15 bases. The germline V gene has CDR1 MNHEY and CDR2 SVGAGI. The CDR3 runs 15 residues. Here the CDR3 reads CASSYDGEGGSPLHF. The DNA for the CDR3 is TGTGCCAGCAGTTACGACGGGGAGGGAGGCTCACCCCTCCACTTT.

Remarks on this clone: This sample also contains other DNA sequences that code for the same CDR3. The genes are TRBV7-2 and TRBJ2-1, with TRBD2 identical over 9 bases. Germline CDR1 SGHTA, CDR2 FQGNSA. CDR3 length: 16 amino acids. V was clipped by 1 base and J by 4 bases; unmatched bases: 5. CDR3 in amino acids: CASSLGSGSSYNEQFF. CDR3 bases: TGTGCCAGCAGCTTAGGTAGCGGGAGTTCGTACAATGAGCAGTTCTTC.

The chain couples TRBV2 to TRBJ1-2, with a tentative D call TRBD1 (5 bases). Germline V lookup: CDR1 SNHLY, CDR2 FYNNEI. V gave up 10 bases and J gave up 8 bases, with 14 bases separating them. The CDR3 runs to 11 residues. The CDR3 sequence: CAIQGLGGYTF. DNA of the CDR3: TGTGCCATCCAGGGTTTAGGCGGCTACACCTTC.

This sequence joins TRBV6-5 and TRBJ1-1; D may be TRBD1 (5 bases). V was trimmed by 7 bases and J by 5 bases, leaving 14 bases between them. CDR1 and CDR2 (germline): MNHEY, SVGAGI. This CDR3 spans 13 amino acids. DNA of the CDR3: TGTGCCAGCATTCTACAGGAGAGTACTGAAGCTTTCTTT. Translation gives CASILQESTEAFF.

The chain combines TRBV5-4 with TRBJ2-7; 8 bases align to TRBD1. Germline V gives CDR1 SGHNT, CDR2 YYREEE (reference sequence). The CDR3 contains 13 residues. The junction had 5 bases not matched to a gene; V was cut back by 4 bases and J by 5 bases. The CDR3 bases are TGTGCCAGCAGCCGACCGACAGGGGACGAGCAGTACTTC. Protein: CASSRPTGDEQYF.

The chain links TRBV11-1 to TRBJ2-1; TRBD1 agrees at 9 bases. J was trimmed by 6 bases and V by 4 bases; bases with no gene match: 4. CDR3 length: 14 amino acids. Germline V gene data show CDR1 as SGHAT and CDR2 as FQDESV (reference sequence). CDR3 sequence (DNA): TGTGCCAGCAGCTCGGGACAGGGAAGCAATGAGCAGTTCTTC. Encoded protein: CASSSGQGSNEQFF.

The CDR3, as DNA: TGCGCCAGCAGCTTGGAGGAGGACACTGAAGCTTTCTTT. As protein: CASSLEEDTEAFF. This rearrangement joins TRBV5-1 to TRBJ1-1; D is undetermined. V lost 0 bases and J lost 3, with 6 bases in between. The CDR3 consists of 13 residues. CDR1 and CDR2 (germline): SGHRS, YFSETQ.

The DNA for the CDR3 is TGTGCCAGCAGCCCTAGTACCAGTACTGAAGCTTTCTTT. Amino acid sequence: CASSPSTSTEAFF. The chain combines TRBV9 with TRBJ1-1; D remains ambiguous. Germline V CDR1 and CDR2: SGDLS, YYNGEE. The V gene lost 4 bases and the J gene lost 5 bases, with 12 bases spanning the gap. This CDR3 spans 13 amino acids. The variable domain in full, completed from reference TRBV9 and TRBJ1-1, reads DSGVTQTPKHLITATGQRVTLRCSPRSGDLSVYWYQQSLDQGLQFLIQYYNGEERAKGNILERFSAQQFPDLHSELNLSSLELGDSALYFCASSPSTSTEAFFGQGTRLTVV.

The rearrangement links TRBV3-1 (or the pseudogene TRBV3-2) to TRBJ1-2; 8 bases are a match to TRBD1. The CDR3 runs 15 residues. Trimming at V came to 4 bases and at J to 6 bases, leaving 10 bases not matched to a gene. Germline lookup yields CDR1 LGHDT and CDR2 YNNKEL (reference sequence). CDR3 in amino acids: CASSRRTGGAHGYTF. Written as DNA, the CDR3 is TGTGCCAGCAGCCGGCGAACAGGGGGAGCTCATGGCTACACCTTC.

V gene TRBV7-9 combines with J gene TRBJ1-2; 7 nucleotides line up with TRBD1. Germline values: CDR1 SEHNR, CDR2 FQNEAQ (reference sequence). V lost 4 bases and J lost 3; bases outside the gene matches: 14. This CDR3 spans 17 amino acids. CDR3 DNA sequence: TGTGCCAGCAGCTCCAGGGGGGCACCCGAGGAATACTATGGCTACACCTTC. It encodes CASSSRGAPEEYYGYTF.

This chain joins TRBV24-1 and TRBJ2-1, with D possibly being TRBD2 (5 bases). Germline CDR1 is KGHDR and CDR2 is SFDVKD. Trimming left V 9 bases short and J 6 bases short, with 17 bases between. The CDR3 is 14 amino acids. The chain's CDR3 is CATSDGMLPNEQFF. The CDR3 bases are TGTGCCACCTCGGACGGGATGCTTCCCAATGAGCAGTTCTTC.

V usage is TRBV4-2 and J usage is TRBJ1-6, with TRBD1 matching over 7 bases. CDR3 size: 16 residues. V was pared by 0 bases and J by 6 bases, with 5 bases of the junction left unmatched. Per the germline V gene, CDR1 is LGHNA and CDR2 is YNFKEQ. The CDR3, as DNA: TGTGCCAGCAGCCAAGAGGGACAGAGCATTAATTCACCCCTCCACTTT. Translated: CASSQEGQSINSPLHF.

The chain is built from TRBV6-6 and TRBJ2-7; 10 nucleotides match TRBD1. The CDR3 is 16 amino acids. Per the germline V gene, CDR1 is MNHNY and CDR2 is SVGAGI (reference sequence). The V and J ends lost 6 bases and 4 bases, in that order; junction bases with no gene match: 12. The CDR3 DNA is TGTGCCAGCAGGCCCTCCCAGGTGGGACAGGGGTACGAGCAGTACTTC. This translates into CASRPSQVGQGYEQYF.

The V call is TRBV2, the J call TRBJ1-3, with 11 bases fitting TRBD1. The germline V gene encodes CDR1 SNHLY and CDR2 FYNNEI. Germline trimming cut 2 bases from V and 0 bases from J; bases unmatched to any gene: 3. The CDR3 contains 17 residues. CDR3 sequence (DNA): TGTGCCAGCAGTGAATGGGACAGGGGGATCTCTGGAAACACCATATATTTT. It codes for CASSEWDRGISGNTIYF.